This TCR beta chain derives from a study of regulatory T cells in long-lasting Graves disease. Time point reported: newly diagnosed GD, antithyroid drugs for less than 3 months. The TCR library was made from RNA extracted from PBMCs. This clonotype was detected many times. Germline trimming cut 0 bases from V and 4 bases from J; bases unmatched to any gene: 6. The CDR3 extends over 17 amino acids. The germline V gene encodes CDR1 WNHNN and CDR2 SYGVQD (reference sequence). Construction of TCR beta libraries relied on iRepertoire HTBI primers and on Arm-PCR targeting CDR3 regions. Using its own MiXCR run on the multiplex PCR reads, TCRdb lists one record per CDR3 protein. This table has around 250,000 distinct CDR3 sequences, just over 20% appearing once.

This receptor was obtained from a female donor with Graves disease. The rearrangement joins TRBV10-1 to TRBJ2-5; 12 bases fit TRBD2. The specimen was peripheral blood mononuclear cells (PBMCs), collected at new diagnosis, from a patient treated with antithyroid drugs. In DNA form, the CDR3 reads TGCGCCAGCAGTGAGTCTTCTGTGACTAGCGGGGGAGAGACCCAGTACTTC. Its translation: CASSESSVTSGGETQYF.